The clone carrying this TCR beta chain was seen ten or more times. These data belong to a study of identical twins. One entry per CDR3 protein results from TCRdb running MiXCR on the 5' RACE reads. The table has approximately 140,000 distinct CDR3 sequences, roughly 3.5% seen once. V lost 2 bases, J lost 5 bases, and 13 bases lay in between. Per the germline V gene, CDR1 is LGHDT and CDR2 is YNNKEL (reference sequence). The CDR3 spans 15 residues. The chain links TRBV3-1 to TRBJ2-1, with a tentative D call TRBD1 (5 bases). This receptor was identified in a young man in good health. Sequencing used memory T cells sorted from blood. CDR3 DNA: TGTGCCAGCAGCCAATCAGCCAGGGCTCACAATGAGCAGTTCTTC. This translates into CASSQSARAHNEQFF.